The next 10 T cell receptor beta chains were all read from a single sample in a study of human T cells and chemical hapten exposure. Time point specified: patch test 1, 2 weeks after DPC sensitization. Treatment here: therapeutic diphenylcyclopropenone sensitization with weekly scalp DPC. Unfractionated whole blood yielded the extracted total RNA. TCRdb ran MiXCR on the RACE reads and lists one entry per CDR3 protein. The sample has roughly 48,000 distinct CDR3 sequences, 9.5% to 11% seen once; the top ten hold roughly 1.8%. Source: whole blood, taken in connection with sensitization to the hapten diphenylcyclopropenone (DPC). These receptors all come from a woman in her forties with alopecia areata. Some clones in this sample may be carry-over from other donors' samples.

The V and J genes are TRBV28 and TRBJ2-2; D remains unclear. This CDR3 is built from 13 residues. Germline CDR1 MDHEN, CDR2 SYDVKM. With 4 bases removed from V and 3 bases from J, the gap between germline ends came to 6 bases. The CDR3 coding sequence is TGTGCCAGCAGTTCCTATTACACCGGGGAGCTGTTTTTT. Translation: CASSSYYTGELFF. Supplemented by reference TRBV28 and TRBJ2-2, the full variable domain reads DVKVTQSSRYLVKRTGEKVFLECVQDMDHENMFWYRQDPGLGLRLIYFSYDVKMKEKGDIPEGYSVSREKKERFSLILESASTNQTSMYLCASSSYYTGELFFGEGSRLTVL.

The chain combines TRBV5-1 with TRBJ1-2; TRBD1 is a possible D gene (6 bases). V was trimmed by 4 bases and J by 0 bases, leaving 16 bases between them. The CDR3 length is 16 residues. The germline CDR1 and CDR2 sequences are SGHRS and YFSETQ. The CDR3 here is CASSPSGTPANYGYTF. In nucleotides, the CDR3 is TGCGCCAGCAGCCCGTCCGGGACACCTGCTAACTATGGCTACACCTTC.

This rearrangement joins TRBV3-1 to TRBJ2-2; D is perhaps TRBD2 (5 bases). Germline V CDR1 and CDR2: LGHDT, YNNKEL (reference sequence). This CDR3 has 12 residues. V was cut by 1 base and J by 10 bases, with 7 bases left in between. This chain's CDR3 is CASSQVREELFF. CDR3 DNA sequence: TGTGCCAGCAGCCAAGTGAGGGAGGAGCTGTTTTTT.

The sample holds many counts of this clonotype. The genes are TRBV6-1 and TRBJ1-1, with 9 bases that match TRBD1. The CDR3 consists of 15 residues. The V segment lost 4 bases and the J segment 5 bases; nucleotides outside the gene matches: 8. CDR1 and CDR2 (germline): MNHNS, SASEGT. The CDR3 protein is CASSVPGTGRTEAFF. The CDR3 coding sequence is TGTGCCAGCAGTGTTCCCGGGACAGGGAGGACTGAAGCTTTCTTT.

There are many counts of this clonotype. The chain joins TRBV12-3 or TRBV12-4 to TRBJ1-6; possible D gene TRBD1, 6 bases. CDR3 length equals 15 residues. Trimming removed 5 bases at V and 4 bases at J, with 12 bases between. Here the CDR3 reads CASSRTDYYNSPLHF. For the CDR3, the DNA is TGTGCCAGCAGTCGGACAGATTATTATAATTCACCCCTCCACTTT.

This clonotype was seen ten or more times. The CDR3 region is CASSPQDSYGYTF. In nucleotides, the CDR3 is TGTGCCAGCTCACCACAGGACAGCTATGGCTACACCTTC. This rearrangement joins TRBV18 to TRBJ1-2, with a tentative D call TRBD1 (6 bases). The germline gives CDR1 KGHSH, CDR2 LQKENI. This CDR3 spans 13 amino acids. Between the trimmed V and J ends, which lost 1 base and 4 bases, there was a span of 7 bases.

This clonotype was seen a handful of times. The CDR3 coding sequence is TGCAGTGCTAGACCTTTGGACAGGGCGTTGACTGAAGCTTTCTTT. Protein product: CSARPLDRALTEAFF. J is TRBJ1-1 and V is TRBV20-1, with 8 bases aligning to TRBD1. The V gene's germline CDR1 is DFQATT and CDR2 SNEGSKA (reference sequence). J was trimmed by 5 bases and V by 2 bases; bases with no gene match: 10. This CDR3 is built from 15 residues.

This clonotype was seen at least ten times. The chain links TRBV7-9 to TRBJ2-1; D not certain. The V end was cut by 5 bases, the J end by 8 bases, with 7 bases between. Germline V lookup: CDR1 SEHNR, CDR2 FQNEAQ (reference sequence). CDR3 size: 11 residues. The CDR3 protein is CASSKVDEQFF. The CDR3 coding sequence is TGTGCCAGCAGCAAGGTGGATGAGCAGTTCTTC.

The table lists this clonotype with many counts. V is TRBV4-3 and J is TRBJ2-1, with 10 bases matching TRBD2. Trimming took 2 bases from V and 5 from J; bases not matched to a gene: 3. The germline gives CDR1 LGHNA, CDR2 YSLEER. The CDR3 is 15 residues long. CDR3 amino acids: CASSQPSGGHNEQFF. The CDR3 nucleotides read TGCGCCAGCAGCCAACCTAGCGGGGGCCACAATGAGCAGTTCTTC.

The chain has TRBV20-1 and TRBJ1-1, with 8 nucleotides matching TRBD1. After removal of 3 bases from V and 4 bases from J, the junction contained 10 bases not matched to a gene. The germline CDR1 and CDR2 sequences are DFQATT and SNEGSKA (reference sequence). This CDR3 has 15 amino acids. CDR3 residues: CSASSAGGFSTEAFF. CDR3 sequence (DNA): TGCAGTGCTAGTTCGGCAGGGGGCTTTTCCACTGAAGCTTTCTTT.